Below are 26 T cell receptor beta chains sequenced from a single sample in a study of T cells in Graves' hyperthyroidism and ophthalmopathy. Regions amplified from RNA transcripts were the TCR beta CDR3 regions. The HTBI primer set served for first-round RT-PCR of the TCR CDR3. Each CDR3 protein gets one entry after TCRdb re-called the multiplex PCR reads with MiXCR. The sample lists under 350,000 distinct CDR3 sequences; roughly an eighth were seen once. Sequenced sample: blood. The receptor set was obtained from a woman between 40 and 50 years old with Graves' ophthalmopathy.

This clonotype was counted between two and nine times. The chain recombines TRBV3-1 with TRBJ1-3; D perhaps matches TRBD1 (6 bases). There are 16 residues in the CDR3. Germline CDR1 LGHDT, CDR2 YNNKEL (reference sequence). Trimming shortened V by 3 bases and J by 0 bases, and 12 bases separated the two germline ends. Here the CDR3 reads CASSHWTAPSGNTIYF. CDR3 bases: TGTGCCAGCAGCCACTGGACAGCTCCCTCTGGAAACACCATATATTTT.

There are many counts of this clonotype. The rearrangement links TRBV5-1 to TRBJ2-3; TRBD2 is a possible D gene (7 bases). V was pared by 3 bases and J by 4 bases, with 12 bases between. The CDR3 spans 14 residues. Germline V lookup: CDR1 SGHRS, CDR2 YFSETQ. In nucleotides, the CDR3 is TGCGCCAGCAGCTCGGGGGGCGCGGCAGATACGCAGTATTTT. Protein: CASSSGGAADTQYF.

This clonotype was counted ten times or more. The chain links TRBV12-3 or TRBV12-4 to TRBJ1-1; perhaps TRBD1 as D (5 bases). Between the trimmed V and J ends, which lost 4 bases and 11 bases, there was a span of 11 bases. This CDR3 region has 11 residues. Here the CDR3 DNA reads TGTGCCAGCAGTTACGATGGGGACGCTTTCTTT. It translates to CASSYDGDAFF.

This clonotype was observed at least ten times. The chain links TRBV19 to TRBJ1-4; 8 nucleotides match TRBD1. Trimming took 9 bases from V and 5 from J; bases not matched to a gene: 2. The CDR3 length is 12 residues. Looked up from germline, CDR1 is LNHDA and CDR2 is SQIVND (reference sequence). CDR3 sequence (DNA): TGTGCCAGCCGGGACAGGAATGAAAAACTGTTTTTT. It yields the protein CASRDRNEKLFF.

The CDR3 loop is CASITPGQVGPRPSGNTIYF. CDR3 nucleotides: TGTGCCAGCATCACCCCGGGACAGGTAGGACCAAGACCCTCTGGAAACACCATATATTTT. V usage is TRBV27 and J usage is TRBJ1-3, with 8 bases matching TRBD1. The length of the CDR3 is 20 residues. The junction had 20 bases not matched to a gene; V was cut back by 7 bases and J by 0 bases. Germline-derived CDR1 and CDR2 are MNHEY and SMNVEV (reference sequence).

Concerning this clonotype itself: A much bigger clone sits one base away, suggesting this may be a read error. The gene calls are TRBV12-5 and TRBJ2-2; D unresolved. From germline, CDR1 is LGHNT and CDR2 FRNRAP. The CDR3 has 11 amino acids. With 8 bases removed from V and 14 bases from J, the gap between germline ends came to 15 bases. The DNA for the CDR3 is TGTGCTAGTTTGGCCTCGTGGAGACTGTTTTTT. It yields the protein CASLASWRLFF. The full variable domain, in which reference TRBV12-5 and TRBJ2-2 provide the parts outside the CDR3, is DARVTQTPRHKVTEMGQEVTMRCQPILGHNTVFWYRQTMMQGLELLAYFRNRAPLDDSGMPKDRFSAEMPDATLATLKIQPSEPRDSAVYFCASLASWRLFFGEGSRLTVL.

This clonotype was counted many times. V and J are TRBV12-3 or TRBV12-4 and TRBJ1-1; D not certain. CDR3 length: 16 amino acids. Trimming removed 5 bases from V and 3 bases from J, with 19 bases in between. The CDR3 is CASSPAGWGGYTEAFF. The CDR3 bases are TGTGCCAGCAGTCCGGCGGGGTGGGGTGGGTACACTGAAGCTTTCTTT.

The chain recombines TRBV6-1 with TRBJ2-7, with 10 bases fitting TRBD2. CDR3 size: 15 residues. Germline assignment: CDR1 MNHNS and CDR2 SASEGT. Trimming removed 10 bases from V and 2 bases from J; junction bases left unmatched: 11. Written as DNA, the CDR3 is TGTGCCAATGATACCGGGACTAGCGCCCCCTACGAGCAGTACTTC. Protein: CANDTGTSAPYEQYF.

The rearrangement links TRBV10-3 to TRBJ1-2; D gene ambiguous. The CDR3 length is 14 residues. V lost 0 bases and J lost 1, with 6 bases in between. Per the germline V gene, CDR1 is ENHRY and CDR2 is SYGVKD. The CDR3 spells CAISESGFNYGYTF. The CDR3 DNA is TGTGCCATCAGTGAGTCGGGTTTTAACTATGGCTACACCTTC.

This clonotype was picked up a small number of times. The V and J genes are TRBV27 and TRBJ2-7; D is perhaps TRBD1 (6 bases). V was cut by 4 bases and J by 8 bases, with 15 bases left in between. The CDR3 contains 13 residues. Per germline, CDR1 MNHEY and CDR2 SMNVEV (reference sequence). DNA for the CDR3: TGTGCCAGCAGTTCTGGGGGCTTCGGGAAGCAGTACTTC. Protein sequence: CASSSGGFGKQYF.

The table lists this clonotype with many counts. CDR3 DNA sequence: TGTGCCAGCAGTTTTTTGGGGGCAGGAGGTGGAGAGACCCAGTACTTC. Protein product: CASSFLGAGGGETQYF. This sequence joins TRBV28 and TRBJ2-5; tentative D call: TRBD1 (6 bases). V lost 3 bases, J lost 4 bases, and 18 bases lay in between. The CDR3 is 16 residues long. CDR1 is MDHEN and CDR2 is SYDVKM in the germline V gene. The full variable domain, in which reference TRBV28 and TRBJ2-5 provide the parts outside the CDR3, is DVKVTQSSRYLVKRTGEKVFLECVQDMDHENMFWYRQDPGLGLRLIYFSYDVKMKEKGDIPEGYSVSREKKERFSLILESASTNQTSMYLCASSFLGAGGGETQYFGPGTRLLVL.

This clonotype was observed at least ten times. The chain joins TRBV7-2 to TRBJ1-3; TRBD1 is a possible D gene (5 bases). Germline lookup yields CDR1 SGHTA and CDR2 FQGNSA. The V end was cut by 1 base, the J end by 7 bases, with 17 bases between. This CDR3 region has 16 residues. The CDR3 spells CASSLGVLSWGNTIYF. The CDR3 DNA sequence: TGTGCCAGCAGCTTAGGCGTCTTAAGCTGGGGGAACACCATATATTTT.

To note about this clonotype: The junction does not match germline at one end; this may be a read error. J is TRBJ2-7 and V is TRBV28; TRBD1 agrees at 7 bases. The CDR3 length is 14 residues. The germline V gene has CDR1 MDHEN and CDR2 SYDVKM. CDR3 sequence reads: CANSSPGGSYEQYF. CDR3 sequence (DNA): TGTGCCAACAGTTCGCCAGGGGGCTCCTACGAGCAGTACTTC.

Only one count was recorded for this clonotype. The J gene is TRBJ2-2, the V gene TRBV7-2; 11 bases are a match to TRBD2. Germline loops: CDR1 SGHTA, CDR2 FQGNSA. V dropped 2 bases and J dropped 4; count of bases not matched to a gene: 3. This CDR3 contains 16 residues. CDR3 sequence: CASSLRLAGFTGELFF. CDR3 nucleotide sequence: TGTGCCAGCAGCTTAAGACTAGCGGGATTCACCGGGGAGCTGTTTTTT.

This clonotype was observed many times. CDR3 residues: CAITPDRTDTQYF. The CDR3, as DNA: TGTGCCATCACCCCGGACAGAACAGATACGCAGTATTTT. The rearrangement uses TRBV10-3 and TRBJ2-3, with D perhaps matching TRBD1 (6 bases). Trimming removed 7 bases from V and 3 bases from J, with 11 bases in between. Germline CDR1 is ENHRY and CDR2 is SYGVKD. CDR3 length equals 13 residues.

This clonotype was seen at least ten times. The chain employs TRBV28 and TRBJ1-6; D remains unclear. The germline V and J ends were trimmed by 2 bases and 7 bases, with 9 bases remaining between them. There are 14 residues in the CDR3. The germline gives CDR1 MDHEN, CDR2 SYDVKM. CDR3 in amino acids: CASSLGFGNSPLHF. CDR3 DNA sequence: TGTGCCAGCAGTTTAGGGTTCGGGAATTCACCCCTCCACTTT.

The rearrangement links TRBV19 to TRBJ1-2; D possibly corresponds to TRBD1 (5 bases). This CDR3 region has 17 residues. The germline CDR1 and CDR2 sequences are LNHDA and SQIVND (reference sequence). With 5 bases removed from V and 0 bases from J, the gap between germline ends came to 19 bases. The CDR3 protein is CASSARNRRDTNYGYTF. In DNA form, the CDR3 reads TGTGCCAGTAGTGCACGAAACAGGAGAGATACTAACTATGGCTACACCTTC. Full variable domain (outside the CDR3, taken from reference TRBV19 and TRBJ1-2): DGGITQSPKYLFRKEGQNVTLSCEQNLNHDAMYWYRQDPGQGLRLIYYSQIVNDFQKGDIAEGYSVSREKKESFPLTVTSAQKNPTAFYLCASSARNRRDTNYGYTFGSGTRLTVV.

This clonotype showed up many times. The chain uses TRBV6-2 or TRBV6-3 and TRBJ1-4; D may be TRBD1 (5 bases). The CDR3 length is 17 residues. The germline gives CDR1 MNHEY, CDR2 SVGEGT. Trimming left V 6 bases short and J 8 bases short, with 25 bases between. The CDR3 protein is CASSSPPFRGWGEKLFF. The CDR3 DNA is TGTGCCAGCAGCTCCCCCCCGTTCCGGGGCTGGGGGGAAAAACTGTTTTTT.

Ten or more counts support this clonotype. This chain connects TRBV11-2 to TRBJ2-1, with TRBD2 identical over 13 bases. Germline V CDR1 and CDR2: SGHAT, FQNNGV. V shed 5 bases and J 8 bases; nucleotides not matched to a gene: 6. CDR3 length equals 15 residues. In nucleotides, the CDR3 is TGTGCCAGCAGCGCGGGACTAGCGGGGCTGGATGAGCAGTTCTTC. Protein product: CASSAGLAGLDEQFF.

In this sample, this clonotype turned up a few times. V gene TRBV29-1 combines with J gene TRBJ1-2; perhaps TRBD1 as D (5 bases). Trimming took off 2 bases at V and 4 bases at J, with 11 bases between the two ends. Germline V gives CDR1 SQVTM, CDR2 ANQGSEA. CDR3 size: 13 residues. CDR3 loop: CSVESGTGYGYTF. CDR3 coding DNA: TGCAGCGTTGAAAGTGGGACGGGCTATGGCTACACCTTC.

This clonotype was observed a handful of times. This chain connects TRBV12-3 or TRBV12-4 to TRBJ2-1; D remains unclear. The ends were cut back, 1 base at V and 1 base at J, with 8 bases in the middle. The CDR3 length is 15 residues. CDR3 residues: CASSLGATSYNEQFF. CDR3 in DNA: TGTGCCAGCAGTTTAGGGGCTACTTCCTACAATGAGCAGTTCTTC.

In its sample, this clonotype was seen a few times. A much larger clonotype is one base distant, so this may be a read error. The genes are TRBV28 and TRBJ2-5; 10 bases are shared with TRBD1. The germline CDR1 and CDR2 sequences are MDHEN and SYDVKM. The length of the CDR3 is 15 residues. The CDR3 sequence is CANSLDRGRGETQYF. The DNA for the CDR3 is TGTGCCAACAGTCTCGACAGGGGGCGAGGGGAGACCCAGTACTTC.

This clonotype showed up many times. J is TRBJ1-5 and V is TRBV6-1, with TRBD1 identical over 8 bases. This CDR3 spans 13 amino acids. Germline CDR1 is MNHNS and CDR2 is SASEGT. After removal of 4 bases from V and 7 bases from J, the junction contained 3 bases not matched to a gene. This CDR3 is CASSVQGDQPQHF. In nucleotides, the CDR3 is TGTGCCAGCAGTGTACAGGGGGACCAGCCCCAGCATTTT.

This clonotype was found a few times. This chain joins TRBV4-1 and TRBJ1-1; TRBD1 agrees at 7 bases. Germline assignment: CDR1 MGHRA and CDR2 YSYEKL. This CDR3 contains 14 residues. With 1 base clipped from V and 6 bases from J, the junction kept 5 bases outside the gene matches. The CDR3 protein is CASSQARGSAEAFF. The CDR3 nucleotides read TGCGCCAGCAGCCAAGCCAGGGGGTCAGCTGAAGCTTTCTTT.

This clonotype occurred many times. The junction departs from the called germline gene at one end, perhaps through a read error. The chain employs TRBV7-9 and TRBJ1-1; D ambiguous. CDR3 length: 15 residues. Germline V CDR1 and CDR2: SEHNR, FQNEAQ (reference sequence). The CDR3 loop is CASTLGLTTNTEAFF. The CDR3 DNA sequence: TGTGCCAGCACCTTAGGCCTTACCACGAACACTGAAGCTTTCTTT.

The rearrangement uses TRBV6-1 and TRBJ2-1; 12 bases map to TRBD2. Trimming removed 6 bases from V and 8 bases from J; junction bases left unmatched: 11. This CDR3 comprises 16 residues. Germline V lookup: CDR1 MNHNS, CDR2 SASEGT. The CDR3 bases are TGTGCCAGCAGCAAAATTCTAGCGGGAGGGCCCTATGAGCAGTTCTTC. Translated, it gives CASSKILAGGPYEQFF.